The clone carrying this T cell receptor beta chain was found a few times. Just one base apart from a much larger clone, this may be a read error. In TCRdb, the 5' RACE reads were re-called with MiXCR into one record per CDR3 protein. This sample carries about 40,000 distinct CDR3 sequences, approximately 17% of them seen once, and the ten largest clones take 2.5% to 3%. Material for sequencing was naive CD4+ T cells sorted from a lymph node. Subset reported: naive CD4+ T cells, CD4+CD45RA+CD25-. This receptor was taken from a female donor with breast cancer.

The chain's CDR3 is CASSLATGAHGYTF. CDR3 nucleotide sequence: TGTGCCAGCAGCTTAGCAACAGGGGCCCATGGCTACACCTTC. J is TRBJ1-2 and V is TRBV7-8, with TRBD1 matching 7 bases. J was trimmed by 6 bases and V by 0 bases; bases with no gene match: 4. The CDR3 runs to 14 residues. Germline CDR1 reads SGHVS; CDR2 reads FQNEAQ.